The 10 T cell receptor beta chains below come from one sample, sequenced in a study of identical twins. TCRdb analysed the 5' RACE reads with MiXCR anew, one entry per CDR3 protein. The table shows 420,000 or so distinct CDR3 sequences, with 15% to 20% occurring only once. The sequenced material came from naive T cells sorted from blood. The receptors here all came from a man over 45 in good health.

This clonotype was seen a few times. V is TRBV6-1 and J is TRBJ1-1; D remains ambiguous. Trimming pared 6 bases from V and 1 base from J, leaving 12 bases between. CDR3 length: 14 amino acids. CDR1 and CDR2 from the germline V gene are MNHNS and SASEGT. The CDR3 sequence is CASRSRLENTEAFF. DNA for the CDR3: TGTGCCAGCAGATCCCGTCTGGAGAACACTGAAGCTTTCTTT.

The genes are TRBV4-2 and TRBJ2-3, with D maybe TRBD2 (6 bases). The length of the CDR3 is 19 residues. The germline V and J ends were trimmed by 4 bases and 2 bases, with 25 bases remaining between them. Germline CDR1 is LGHNA and CDR2 is YNFKEQ. This CDR3 is CASSPRSEWGDSSTDTQYF. The CDR3 coding sequence is TGTGCCAGCAGCCCAAGAAGTGAGTGGGGGGATTCTTCCACAGATACGCAGTATTTT.

There are a few counts of this clonotype. J is TRBJ2-2 and V is TRBV5-5, with 7 bases identical to TRBD1. This CDR3 has 14 amino acids. Germline V gene data show CDR1 as SGHKS and CDR2 as YYEKEE (reference sequence). J was trimmed by 5 bases and V by 4 bases; bases with no gene match: 5. DNA for the CDR3: TGTGCCAGCAGCGGGACAGAGCAAACCGGGGAGCTGTTTTTT. Its protein product is CASSGTEQTGELFF.

This clonotype came up a few times. The chain combines TRBV4-1 with TRBJ1-6; D remains unclear. The CDR3 consists of 16 residues. Germline CDR1 is MGHRA and CDR2 is YSYEKL. Trimming removed 4 bases at V and 6 bases at J, with 16 bases between. CDR3 DNA: TGCGCCAGCAGCCTCTCTTTAGGAAGTCGTAATTCACCCCTCCACTTT. It specifies CASSLSLGSRNSPLHF.

This clonotype was picked up many times. The chain links TRBV7-2 to TRBJ2-3; D gene unclear. The germline gives CDR1 SGHTA, CDR2 FQGNSA. The CDR3 contains 12 residues. Between the trimmed V and J ends, which lost 8 bases and 0 bases, there was a span of 6 bases. The CDR3 region has the DNA TGTGCCAGCGTCAGAAGCACAGATACGCAGTATTTT. The encoded protein is CASVRSTDTQYF.

This rearrangement joins TRBV27 to TRBJ2-1; 7 bases fit TRBD2. CDR1 is MNHEY and CDR2 is SMNVEV in the germline V gene (reference sequence). This CDR3 has 15 residues. The trim removed 7 bases at V and 6 bases at J, leaving 12 bases unmatched. DNA for the CDR3: TGTGCCAGCACTCCGGGGATCCGGGGGGTCAATGAGCAGTTCTTC. Its translation: CASTPGIRGVNEQFF.

This chain joins TRBV6-2 or TRBV6-3 and TRBJ2-5; D ambiguous. Between the trimmed V and J ends, which lost 6 bases and 5 bases, there was a span of 7 bases. This CDR3 contains 11 residues. Per the germline V gene, CDR1 is MNHEY and CDR2 is SVGEGT. CDR3 loop: CASRLGETQYF. CDR3 nucleotides: TGTGCCAGCAGGCTGGGGGAGACCCAGTACTTC.

In regard to this clonotype: This sequence may be a read error, since a much larger clone differs from it by one base. The chain combines TRBV5-1 with TRBJ2-2; D might be TRBD1 or TRBD2, each matching 5 bases. CDR1 SGHRS and CDR2 YFSETQ come from the germline V gene. V lost 6 bases to trimming and J lost 1 base, with 16 bases between them. The CDR3 loop spans 16 amino acids. The CDR3 loop reads CASIPEVDMNTGELFF. CDR3 nucleotide sequence: TGCGCCAGCATCCCGGAGGTGGACATGAACACCGGGGAGCTGTTTTTT.

The V call is TRBV20-1, the J call TRBJ1-5; D possibly corresponds to TRBD1 (6 bases). This CDR3 contains 15 residues. Trimming pared 6 bases from V and 1 base from J, leaving 16 bases between. Germline V gene sequence: CDR1 DFQATT, CDR2 SNEGSKA (reference sequence). The CDR3 region is CSALRGASSNQPQHF. The CDR3 nucleotides read TGCAGTGCCCTCCGGGGGGCCTCGAGCAATCAGCCCCAGCATTTT.

This clonotype was counted a few times. This chain connects TRBV20-1 to TRBJ2-1, with 7 bases aligning to TRBD2. The CDR3 length is 14 residues. V trimming: 4 bases; J trimming: 0 bases; junction bases outside the gene matches: 3. The V gene's germline CDR1 is DFQATT and CDR2 SNEGSKA (reference sequence). CDR3: CSAKKRGSYNEQFF. The CDR3 region has the DNA TGCAGTGCTAAAAAGCGGGGCTCCTACAATGAGCAGTTCTTC.